This entry is about one T cell receptor beta chain. Its antigen is as yet unknown. This entry belongs to a study of OX40 agonist ivuxolimab in advanced cancers. At the level of the study: Three patients had partial responses: one hepatocellular carcinoma, two cutaneous melanoma.

The data were produced by immunoSEQ multiplex PCR, yet TCRdb's version contains in-frame clones alone and is incomplete. The data hold tens of thousands of clones, with around nine tenths observed a single time. Study results and limitations: Antigen specificity remained undetermined for the expanded peripheral T cells. In CD8+ T cells, expanded clones were on average more numerous than in CD4+.

Sequences were derived from CD4+ or CD8+ T cells sorted from blood, sampled in a trial of the OX40 agonist ivuxolimab. The sequence derives from an adult with an advanced solid tumor such as melanoma, head and neck, liver or kidney cancer.

The CDR3 DNA is TGTGCCAGTAGTATTGACTATTCCTACGAGCAGTACTTC. It translates to CASSIDYSYEQYF. The rearrangement joins TRBV19 to TRBJ2-7, with D possibly matching TRBD2 (5 bases). CDR3 length equals 13 residues. The V gene's germline CDR1 is LNHDA and CDR2 SQIVND (reference sequence). The V end lost 3 bases, the J end lost 1 base, and 7 bases lay between the germline ends. The full variable domain, completed using reference TRBV19 and TRBJ2-7, is DGGITQSPKYLFRKEGQNVTLSCEQNLNHDAMYWYRQDPGQGLRLIYYSQIVNDFQKGDIAEGYSVSREKKESFPLTVTSAQKNPTAFYLCASSIDYSYEQYFGPGTRLTVT.